This passage covers 22 T cell receptor beta chains from one sample sequenced in a study of T cell responses to AZD1222 COVID-19 vaccine. The repertoire was sequenced with immunoSEQ multiplex PCR; TCRdb's copy has only in-frame clones and lacks some. The sample contains roughly 130,000 clones, about 90% of which appear only once. The input for sequencing was peripheral blood, taken on day 0 of AZD1222 vaccination. Source of these receptors: an adult in good health.

The chain is built from TRBV12-3 or TRBV12-4 and TRBJ2-7; 7 bases line up with TRBD1. Trimming at V came to 4 bases and at J to 3 bases, leaving 3 bases not matched to a gene. The CDR3 contains 13 residues. The CDR3 loop reads CASSSGQIYEQYF. The CDR3 DNA follows: TGTGCCAGCAGTTCGGGACAGATCTACGAGCAGTACTTC.

The V call is TRBV18, the J call TRBJ1-3; D call uncertain. V was pared by 5 bases and J by 2 bases, with 7 bases between. The CDR3 is made up of 13 amino acids. Germline CDR1 and CDR2: KGHSH and LQKENI. The chain's CDR3 is CASSTGTGNTIYF. CDR3 sequence (DNA): TGTGCCAGCTCAACCGGGACTGGAAACACCATATATTTT.

This chain joins TRBV28 and TRBJ2-2, with D maybe TRBD1 (6 bases). The CDR3 loop spans 15 amino acids. CDR1 MDHEN and CDR2 SYDVKM come from the germline V gene. Trimming pared 2 bases from V and 0 bases from J, leaving 7 bases between. CDR3 in DNA: TGTGCCAGCAGTTTAGAGGGGGCGAACACCGGGGAGCTGTTTTTT. Translating it yields CASSLEGANTGELFF.

The CDR3 is CASSARDRGHRSAKNIQYF. CDR3 nucleotide sequence: TGTGCCAGCAGTGCCCGGGACAGGGGGCACAGGTCAGCCAAAAACATTCAGTACTTC. This chain uses TRBV27 with TRBJ2-4, with 12 bases aligning to TRBD1. After removal of 5 bases from V and 0 bases from J, the junction contained 11 bases not matched to a gene. The germline gives CDR1 MNHEY, CDR2 SMNVEV (reference sequence). The CDR3 has 19 residues.

V gene TRBV21-1 combines with J gene TRBJ2-1; TRBD1 reflects the table's D call only, with no check against the DNA. TRBV21-1 has pseudogene status. This CDR3 spans 16 amino acids. The CDR3 reads CASSKELDRIYNEQFF. CDR3 nucleotides: TGTGCCAGCAGCAAAGAGTTGGACAGAATTTACAATGAGCAGTTCTTC.

V is TRBV7-8 and J is TRBJ2-7, with D possibly TRBD1 on 5 matching bases. Germline CDR1 and CDR2: SGHVS and FQNEAQ. The CDR3 runs to 15 residues. Trimming cost V 3 bases and J 0 bases, with 12 bases left between them. The DNA of the CDR3 is TGTGCCAGCAGCTTTGGTCCAGGGAACTCCTACGAGCAGTACTTC. It yields the protein CASSFGPGNSYEQYF.

The chain recombines TRBV28 with TRBJ1-4; a weak D match, TRBD1 (5 bases). In germline, CDR1 is MDHEN, CDR2 SYDVKM. Trimming removed 8 bases from V and 17 bases from J, with 18 bases in between. This CDR3 has 11 amino acids. The CDR3 DNA reads TGTGCCAGCGGCGACAGAGGGAGTGGATTTTTT. Translated: CASGDRGSGFF. The variable domain in full, completed from reference TRBV28 and TRBJ1-4, reads DVKVTQSSRYLVKRTGEKVFLECVQDMDHENMFWYRQDPGLGLRLIYFSYDVKMKEKGDIPEGYSVSREKKERFSLILESASTNQTSMYLCASGDRGSGFFGSGTQLSVL.

This clone was seen more than once but under ten times. The chain links TRBV19 to TRBJ2-2, with D maybe TRBD1 (6 bases). The V end was cut by 2 bases, the J end by 4 bases, with 14 bases between. The length of the CDR3 is 16 residues. CDR1 is LNHDA, CDR2 SQIVND, per germline (reference sequence). The CDR3 nucleotides read TGTGCCAGTAGTATACGGCGTTACAGGGCCACCGGGGAGCTGTTTTTT. It is translated as CASSIRRYRATGELFF.

This chain joins TRBV6-5 and TRBJ1-5; 10 nucleotides match TRBD1. CDR1 is MNHEY and CDR2 is SVGAGI in the germline V gene. V gave up 7 bases and J gave up 7 bases; unmatched junction bases: 7. The CDR3 totals 14 residues. CDR3 nucleotide sequence: TGTGCCAGCAAGGGACAGGGGCAAGTACAGCCCCAGCATTTT. Translation gives CASKGQGQVQPQHF.

The chain carries TRBV12-5 and TRBJ1-3; 7 positions agree with TRBD1. CDR1 LGHNT and CDR2 FRNRAP come from the germline V gene. The CDR3 spans 16 residues. With 3 bases clipped from V and 4 bases from J, the junction kept 9 bases outside the gene matches. Written as DNA, the CDR3 is TGTGCTAGTGGTTTCGCGGGGGGGACAGTGGGAAACACCATATATTTT. Protein sequence: CASGFAGGTVGNTIYF.

The rearrangement links TRBV27 to TRBJ2-5; 9 bases map to TRBD2. This CDR3 has 13 residues. The V gene end was trimmed by 5 bases and the J gene end by 5 bases; junction bases not matched to a gene: 3. The V gene's germline CDR1 is MNHEY and CDR2 SMNVEV (reference sequence). The CDR3 DNA reads as TGTGCCAGCAGTCCCGGGACTAGCGAGACCCAGTACTTC. Protein product: CASSPGTSETQYF.

This clone was counted a single time. V usage is TRBV25-1 and J usage is TRBJ1-2; possible D gene TRBD1, 6 bases. V was pared by 1 base and J by 4 bases, with 13 bases between. Per the germline V gene, CDR1 is MGHDK and CDR2 is SYGVNS. The length of the CDR3 is 15 residues. CDR3 nucleotide sequence: TGTGCCAGCAGTGAATCAGTGGCAGGGGCCTATGGCTACACCTTC. Its translation: CASSESVAGAYGYTF.

The chain combines TRBV3-1 (or the pseudogene TRBV3-2) with TRBJ1-1; D gene unclear. Trimming shortened V by 3 bases and J by 1 base, and 9 bases separated the two germline ends. Per the germline V gene, CDR1 is LGHDT and CDR2 is YNNKEL (reference sequence). There are 14 residues in the CDR3. CDR3 DNA: TGTGCCAGCAGCCACGGACGGCAGAACACTGAAGCTTTCTTT. Protein: CASSHGRQNTEAFF.

The chain combines TRBV19 with TRBJ2-7, with TRBD2 matching over 7 bases. V lost 5 bases and J lost 5; bases outside the gene matches: 6. Germline values: CDR1 LNHDA, CDR2 SQIVND (reference sequence). The CDR3 runs to 13 residues. The CDR3 loop is CASSARLADEQYF. Written as DNA, the CDR3 is TGTGCCAGTAGTGCAAGACTAGCTGACGAGCAGTACTTC. The full variable domain, with the rest looked up from reference TRBV19 and TRBJ2-7, is DGGITQSPKYLFRKEGQNVTLSCEQNLNHDAMYWYRQDPGQGLRLIYYSQIVNDFQKGDIAEGYSVSREKKESFPLTVTSAQKNPTAFYLCASSARLADEQYFGPGTRLTVT.

The chain is built from TRBV28 and TRBJ1-2; 11 nucleotides match TRBD1. V trimming: 6 bases; J trimming: 3 bases; junction bases outside the gene matches: 9. Germline V CDR1 and CDR2: MDHEN, SYDVKM. The CDR3 has 16 residues. This chain's CDR3 is CASSRPGTGGHYGYTF. The CDR3 coding sequence is TGTGCCAGCAGCCGTCCCGGGACAGGGGGTCACTATGGCTACACCTTC.

A note on this clone: Other DNA sequences in this specimen translate into the identical CDR3. The chain links TRBV18 to TRBJ2-2, with a tentative D call TRBD1 (6 bases). V shed 3 bases and J shed 5 bases, with 10 bases lying between them. CDR3 length: 14 amino acids. Germline CDR1 is KGHSH and CDR2 is LQKENI. CDR3 sequence reads: CASSPGGGTGELFF. In nucleotides, the CDR3 is TGTGCCAGCTCACCTGGGGGCGGAACCGGGGAGCTGTTTTTT.

The CDR3 DNA reads as TGTGCCAGCAGCCCCCTTCTGCAGGGCACAGATACGCAGTATTTT. Its translation is CASSPLLQGTDTQYF. This chain joins TRBV2 and TRBJ2-3; D is uncertain. CDR3 length equals 15 residues. The V and J ends lost 6 bases and 1 base respectively, with 14 bases between them. The germline V gene has CDR1 SNHLY and CDR2 FYNNEI.

The chain couples TRBV28 to TRBJ1-5; TRBD1 might be the D (6 bases). V lost 7 bases to trimming and J lost 6 bases, with 16 bases between them. This CDR3 is 14 amino acids long. Germline V gives CDR1 MDHEN, CDR2 SYDVKM. The CDR3 loop is CASTIGQYRQPQHF. In DNA, the CDR3 is TGTGCCAGCACCATCGGACAGTATCGTCAGCCCCAGCATTTT.

The chain combines TRBV6-5 with TRBJ1-2, with 10 positions matching TRBD1. J gave up 6 bases and V 4 bases, and 11 bases lay outside the gene matches. From germline, CDR1 is MNHEY and CDR2 SVGAGI. The CDR3 totals 16 residues. In nucleotides, the CDR3 is TGTGCCAGCAGTTGGAGACCCAGACAGGGGGCCAATGGCTACACCTTC. It specifies CASSWRPRQGANGYTF.

The V call is TRBV21-1, the J call TRBJ2-7. TRBV21-1 is classified as a pseudogene. The CDR3 is made up of 12 amino acids. DNA for the CDR3: TGTGCCAGCAGCACCCCACCTCTTGAGCAGTACTTC. Amino acids: CASSTPPLEQYF.

This clone was seen just once. V usage is TRBV2 and J usage is TRBJ2-7; possible D gene TRBD1, 6 bases. Germline assignment: CDR1 SNHLY and CDR2 FYNNEI. Deletions cut 9 bases from V and 6 bases from J, with 24 bases between. CDR3 length: 15 residues. This CDR3 reads CASAGDGKRRGEQYF. CDR3 DNA: TGTGCCAGTGCAGGGGACGGAAAGCGGCGCGGCGAGCAGTACTTC.

This chain connects TRBV12-2 to TRBJ1-2. TRBV12-2 is a listed pseudogene. The CDR3 runs 19 residues. CDR3 region: CASRLVRVGPPGSYYGYTF. In nucleotides, the CDR3 is TGTGCAAGTCGCTTAGTAAGGGTTGGCCCCCCTGGATCGTACTATGGCTACACCTTC.